Below are 9 T cell receptor beta chains sequenced from a single sample in a study of regulatory T cells in long-lasting Graves disease (dated by TCRdb to about 2021). The time point tag for this specimen amounts to: newly diagnosed GD, antithyroid drugs for less than 3 months. For both TCR sequencing and RNA sequencing, RNA was extracted from PBMCs using TRIzol. Preparation of the library involved multiplex PCR. This sample was sequenced with an Illumina HiSeq 4000. TCR beta libraries were built with iRepertoire HTBI primers and Arm-PCR amplification of CDR3 regions. TCRdb cleaned the public reads at Q25 with fastp, built clones with MiXCR and kept in-frame beta chains. Entries are consolidated by CDR3 protein sequence, retaining the most common genes and DNA. The sample records about 620,000 distinct CDR3 sequences, around 17% of which are singletons. The leading ten clones occupy approximately 18% of the sample.

A further study also used this sample, focusing on T cells in Graves' hyperthyroidism and ophthalmopathy.

This material consisted of peripheral blood mononuclear cells (PBMCs), taken at new diagnosis, from a patient treated with antithyroid drugs. The origin of the receptors is a young woman with Graves disease. Donor details come from another sample of the same person, matched by shared clones.

This clonotype has ten or more counts. The V gene is TRBV2, the J gene TRBJ2-4; D is undetermined. Germline V gives CDR1 SNHLY, CDR2 FYNNEI. The CDR3 loop spans 12 amino acids. Trimming took off 2 bases at V and 5 bases at J, with 4 bases between the two ends. The CDR3 region has the DNA TGTGCCAGCAGTGAAAGTCAAAACATTCAGTACTTC. Translating gives CASSESQNIQYF.

The V gene is TRBV5-1, the J gene TRBJ1-4; the D gene is possibly TRBD1 (6 bases). The germline V gene has CDR1 SGHRS and CDR2 YFSETQ. The CDR3 covers 16 residues. Trimming left V 0 bases short and J 6 bases short, with 15 bases between. This chain's CDR3 is CASSLARGVADEKLFF. CDR3 nucleotide sequence: TGCGCCAGCAGCTTGGCCAGGGGAGTGGCTGATGAAAAACTGTTTTTT.

Ten or more counts support this clonotype. The gene calls are TRBV7-2 and TRBJ2-1, with 9 bases matching TRBD1. From germline, CDR1 is SGHTA and CDR2 FQGNSA. V gave up 4 bases and J gave up 6 bases; unmatched junction bases: 7. The length of the CDR3 is 15 residues. The CDR3 nucleotides are TGTGCCAGCAGCTCGGGACAGGGTTCTTTCAATGAGCAGTTCTTC. This translates into CASSSGQGSFNEQFF.

The J gene is TRBJ2-3, the V gene TRBV3-1, with TRBD2 matching over 8 bases. Trimming cost V 0 bases and J 3 bases; bases outside gene matches: 8. The CDR3 totals 17 residues. Germline V gene lookup returns CDR1 LGHDT and CDR2 YNNKEL (reference sequence). The CDR3 coding sequence is TGTGCCAGCAGCCAAGATCTCCCGGGAGGGCTAACAGATACGCAGTATTTT. Amino acid sequence: CASSQDLPGGLTDTQYF.

There are many counts of this clonotype. The CDR3 DNA reads TGTGCCAGCAGTTTAGGGGTGGCCGGGAACACCATATATTTT. Its protein product is CASSLGVAGNTIYF. The rearrangement links TRBV28 to TRBJ1-3; D not resolved. V shed 2 bases and J shed 7 bases, with 12 bases lying between them. Germline V gives CDR1 MDHEN, CDR2 SYDVKM. The CDR3 runs to 14 residues.

This clonotype was detected a few times. V and J are TRBV29-1 and TRBJ2-7; D perhaps matches TRBD1 (5 bases). Germline assignment: CDR1 SQVTM and CDR2 ANQGSEA. Deletions cut 3 bases from V and 2 bases from J, with 11 bases between. This CDR3 has 13 residues. CDR3 in DNA: TGCAGCGTTGAGATCGACAGAACCTACGAGCAGTACTTC. It specifies CSVEIDRTYEQYF.

This clonotype was seen ten or more times. V usage is TRBV12-3 or TRBV12-4 and J usage is TRBJ2-2; D tentatively reads TRBD1 or TRBD2 (6 bases each). V dropped 6 bases and J dropped 5 bases, with 28 bases sitting between them. The CDR3 has 19 amino acids. CDR3 sequence: CASSPTTGRTRPGTGELFF. CDR3 sequence (DNA): TGTGCCAGCAGCCCCACTACAGGGAGGACGCGCCCGGGGACCGGGGAGCTGTTTTTT.

In nucleotides, the CDR3 is TGTGCCAGCAGCTCCCAGACTAGCGTTACCGGGGAGCTGTTTTTT. As protein: CASSSQTSVTGELFF. V gene TRBV7-2 combines with J gene TRBJ2-2; 8 nucleotides align to TRBD2. Germline CDR1 and CDR2: SGHTA and FQGNSA. V was pared by 4 bases and J by 5 bases, with 6 bases of the junction left unmatched. This CDR3 is 15 amino acids long.

This chain connects TRBV20-1 to TRBJ1-6; 7 positions agree with TRBD1. CDR3 length equals 15 residues. Germline V gene lookup returns CDR1 DFQATT and CDR2 SNEGSKA (reference sequence). Trimming at V came to 4 bases and at J to 8 bases, leaving 11 bases not matched to a gene. The CDR3 spells CSAKNPTGNDSPLHF. The CDR3 DNA reads as TGCAGTGCTAAGAACCCGACAGGGAACGATTCACCCCTCCACTTT.